Each of the 31 T cell receptor beta chains below was sequenced from the same sample in a study of blood T cell repertoires in COVID-19. Assay used: immunoSEQ multiplex PCR; TCRdb lists only in-frame clones, some missing. The table lists approximately 110,000 clones, 80% to 95% of them singletons. The material sequenced was peripheral blood. These receptors were obtained from a man between 45 and 60 years old with COVID-19, enrolled during active disease.

The chain joins TRBV6-2 or TRBV6-3 to TRBJ2-7; TRBD2 agrees at 9 bases. Germline trimming cut 4 bases from V and 0 bases from J; bases unmatched to any gene: 7. The germline V gene has CDR1 MNHEY and CDR2 SVGEGT. This CDR3 is 16 amino acids long. CDR3 amino acids: CASSSLAGPLSYEQYF. Written as DNA, the CDR3 is TGTGCCAGCAGTTCCCTAGCGGGACCTCTCTCCTACGAGCAGTACTTC.

The chain employs TRBV19 and TRBJ1-5; D uncertain. V lost 2 bases and J 6 bases, leaving 5 bases between the germline ends. Germline V gene lookup returns CDR1 LNHDA and CDR2 SQIVND (reference sequence). This CDR3 has 12 amino acids. The chain's CDR3 is CASSISGQPQHF. As DNA, the CDR3 is TGTGCCAGTAGTATATCAGGTCAGCCCCAGCATTTT. The whole variable domain, remainder taken from reference TRBV19 and TRBJ1-5, is DGGITQSPKYLFRKEGQNVTLSCEQNLNHDAMYWYRQDPGQGLRLIYYSQIVNDFQKGDIAEGYSVSREKKESFPLTVTSAQKNPTAFYLCASSISGQPQHFGDGTRLSIL.

Details on this clone: The germline gene is not matched at one end of the junction; a read error may be the cause. This sequence joins TRBV6-1 and TRBJ2-7; TRBD1 is a possible D gene (5 bases). CDR1 and CDR2 (germline): MNHNS, SASEGT. The CDR3 is 15 amino acids. The DNA for the CDR3 is TGTGCCAGCACTGAAACCAGGGCTTCCCCCCGCGAGCAGTACTTC. Translating gives CASTETRASPREQYF.

The genes are TRBV7-7 and TRBJ2-3; D not resolved. Trimming cost V 5 bases and J 1 base, with 16 bases left between them. The CDR3 totals 16 residues. Germline values: CDR1 SSHAT, CDR2 FNYEAQ (reference sequence). CDR3 in amino acids: CASSPHPGVGTDTQYF. The CDR3 DNA sequence: TGTGCCAGCAGCCCCCACCCGGGTGTGGGCACAGATACGCAGTATTTT.

CDR3: CASSLGGGQGYGYTF. CDR3 coding DNA: TGTGCCAGCAGCTTGGGAGGGGGCCAGGGCTATGGCTACACCTTC. V gene TRBV5-4 combines with J gene TRBJ1-2; TRBD1 matches 7 bases. CDR3 length: 15 residues. Trimming cost V 0 bases and J 4 bases; bases outside gene matches: 6. Germline V gene lookup returns CDR1 SGHNT and CDR2 YYREEE (reference sequence).

This clone occurred once. V is TRBV13 and J is TRBJ2-5; 7 bases are shared with TRBD2. Germline V gene sequence: CDR1 PRHDT, CDR2 FYEKMQ (reference sequence). V shed 4 bases, J shed 5 bases, and the junction held 4 bases outside the gene matches. The CDR3 runs to 13 residues. This chain's CDR3 is CASSSLASETQYF. The CDR3 bases are TGTGCCAGCAGCTCACTAGCGTCGGAGACCCAGTACTTC.

This chain joins TRBV6-5 and TRBJ2-3, with 7 bases fitting TRBD2. The CDR3 totals 15 residues. The junction had 5 bases not matched to a gene; V was cut back by 4 bases and J by 1 base. Germline V gives CDR1 MNHEY, CDR2 SVGAGI. The CDR3 DNA reads as TGTGCCAGCAGTTTCGGGAGGAGGGGCACAGATACGCAGTATTTT. Its protein product is CASSFGRRGTDTQYF.

The J gene is TRBJ2-2, the V gene TRBV24-1; 12 bases are a match to TRBD2. The germline V gene has CDR1 KGHDR and CDR2 SFDVKD. V lost 3 bases and J lost 1; bases outside the gene matches: 2. This CDR3 contains 17 residues. The CDR3 region is CATSDGLAGKNTGELFF. The CDR3 DNA reads as TGTGCCACCAGTGATGGACTAGCGGGAAAGAACACCGGGGAGCTGTTTTTT.

This sequence joins TRBV4-1 and TRBJ2-2; TRBD2 matches 11 bases. The germline V gene encodes CDR1 MGHRA and CDR2 YSYEKL. V trimming: 6 bases; J trimming: 4 bases; junction bases outside the gene matches: 4. This CDR3 is 15 amino acids long. The CDR3 spells CASRETSGTTGELFF. DNA of the CDR3: TGCGCCAGCAGGGAGACTAGCGGGACCACCGGGGAGCTGTTTTTT.

The chain uses TRBV5-1 and TRBJ2-2, with TRBD2 matching 10 bases. The CDR3 consists of 16 residues. Germline CDR1 reads SGHRS; CDR2 reads YFSETQ. V shed 2 bases and J 5 bases; nucleotides not matched to a gene: 6. The CDR3 reads CASSFPGLASTGELFF. The CDR3 DNA follows: TGCGCCAGCAGCTTCCCGGGACTAGCGAGTACCGGGGAGCTGTTTTTT.

The rearrangement joins TRBV2 to TRBJ2-3; TRBD2 might be the D (5 bases). The germline V and J ends were trimmed by 5 bases and 2 bases, with 11 bases remaining between them. Germline assignment: CDR1 SNHLY and CDR2 FYNNEI. The CDR3 is made up of 14 amino acids. CDR3 bases: TGTGCCAGCAGTCAGACTAAAAACACAGATACGCAGTATTTT. It translates to CASSQTKNTDTQYF.

This chain uses TRBV2 with TRBJ2-1; 9 positions agree with TRBD1. V lost 6 bases to trimming and J lost 6 bases; unmatched junction nucleotides: 3. The germline V gene has CDR1 SNHLY and CDR2 FYNNEI. The CDR3 loop spans 13 amino acids. CDR3 bases: TGTGCCAGCAGGGACAGGGGATTCAATGAGCAGTTCTTC. This sequence encodes CASRDRGFNEQFF.

This clone was seen only once. The chain is built from TRBV5-3 and TRBJ2-7; TRBD2 is a possible D gene (5 bases). TRBV5-3 is an ORF; its function is uncertain. Trimming took 7 bases from V and 7 from J, leaving 6 bases between them. This CDR3 spans 9 amino acids. Here the CDR3 DNA reads TGTGCCAGACGCGGGGAGCAGTACTTC. It codes for CARRGEQYF.

This chain uses TRBV15 with TRBJ1-3; D gene ambiguous. Trimming left V 4 bases short and J 4 bases short, with 17 bases between. Germline loops: CDR1 LNHNV, CDR2 YYDKDF (reference sequence). The CDR3 is 16 residues long. The CDR3 spells CATSTFGSGVGNTIYF. CDR3 coding DNA: TGTGCCACCAGCACTTTCGGCTCCGGGGTCGGAAACACCATATATTTT.

The genes are TRBV5-1 and TRBJ2-1, with 12 bases matching TRBD2. Trimming removed 2 bases from V and 6 bases from J; junction bases left unmatched: 6. CDR3 length equals 16 residues. Germline loops: CDR1 SGHRS, CDR2 YFSETQ. CDR3 residues: CASSFRLAGEGNEQFF. Written as DNA, the CDR3 is TGCGCCAGCAGCTTTCGACTAGCGGGAGAGGGCAATGAGCAGTTCTTC.

This clone has a single count. The rearrangement joins TRBV14 to TRBJ2-1; D may be TRBD2 (5 bases). The germline V gene has CDR1 SGHDN and CDR2 FVKESK. The CDR3 covers 14 residues. The V end lost 2 bases, the J end lost 6 bases, and 11 bases lay between the germline ends. CDR3 bases: TGTGCCAGCAGCCAAAAGAGGGTAGCCAATGAGCAGTTCTTC. Encoded protein: CASSQKRVANEQFF.

J is TRBJ1-6 and V is TRBV5-1; 11 bases align to TRBD1. The CDR3 consists of 16 residues. Germline-derived CDR1 and CDR2 are SGHRS and YFSETQ. V lost 3 bases, J lost 9 bases, and 8 bases stayed unmatched. CDR3 nucleotide sequence: TGCGCCAGCAGCTCGCAGGGACAGGGGGATACTTCACCCCTCCACTTT. Protein: CASSSQGQGDTSPLHF.

The chain combines TRBV28 with TRBJ1-2; unclear D gene. This CDR3 region has 13 residues. Trimming removed 3 bases from V and 1 base from J, with 6 bases in between. CDR1 MDHEN and CDR2 SYDVKM come from the germline V gene. The CDR3 region has the DNA TGTGCCAGCAGTTTGGTAGTTAACTATGGCTACACCTTC. Amino acids: CASSLVVNYGYTF.

CDR3 coding DNA: TGTGCCACCAGCAGAGATCGTGGGAGCTATGGCTACACCTTC. It specifies CATSRDRGSYGYTF. The genes are TRBV15 and TRBJ1-2, with no clear D. Per the germline V gene, CDR1 is LNHNV and CDR2 is YYDKDF (reference sequence). The CDR3 length is 14 residues. Between the trimmed V and J ends, which lost 0 bases and 4 bases, there was a span of 9 bases.

The V and J genes are TRBV6-1 and TRBJ2-1, with 12 bases fitting TRBD2. The germline CDR1 and CDR2 sequences are MNHNS and SASEGT. The CDR3 has 16 amino acids. V was clipped by 3 bases and J by 8 bases; unmatched bases: 8. The CDR3 is CASSDRVTSGRHEQFF. The CDR3 region has the DNA TGTGCCAGCAGTGATAGAGTGACTAGCGGGAGACATGAGCAGTTCTTC.

The chain couples TRBV6-2 or TRBV6-3 to TRBJ2-7; a possible D gene is TRBD2 (5 bases). Trimming removed 2 bases from V and 0 bases from J, with 11 bases in between. CDR1 and CDR2 (germline): MNHEY, SVGEGT. The CDR3 sequence is 15 residues long. In DNA, the CDR3 is TGTGCCAGCAGTTACGGGTGGGGAGCCTCCTACGAGCAGTACTTC. Its protein is CASSYGWGASYEQYF.

This chain joins TRBV18 and TRBJ1-3; no clear D gene. The CDR3 sequence is 14 residues long. V was shortened by 6 bases and J by 2 bases, with 11 bases between the two germline ends. The germline V gene encodes CDR1 KGHSH and CDR2 LQKENI. CDR3 nucleotides: TGTGCCAGCTCTCAGGACTCTCCTGGAAACACCATATATTTT. The encoded protein is CASSQDSPGNTIYF.

V usage is TRBV11-2 and J usage is TRBJ2-7; 7 nucleotides align to TRBD1. The trim removed 2 bases at V and 3 bases at J, leaving 4 bases unmatched. The CDR3 totals 14 residues. Looked up from germline, CDR1 is SGHAT and CDR2 is FQNNGV. CDR3 protein: CASSLNRGYYEQYF. The CDR3 DNA sequence: TGTGCCAGCAGCTTAAACAGGGGCTACTACGAGCAGTACTTC.

The gene calls are TRBV9 and TRBJ2-7; TRBD2 matches at 14 bases. J was trimmed by 7 bases and V by 4 bases; bases with no gene match: 7. CDR3 length: 15 amino acids. Germline CDR1 and CDR2: SGDLS and YYNGEE. The CDR3 nucleotides read TGTGCCAGCAGCCCCGGGACTAGCGGGAGTTGGGAGCAGTACTTC. Translation: CASSPGTSGSWEQYF.

The V and J genes are TRBV6-5 and TRBJ1-1; D is undetermined. V was trimmed by 3 bases and J by 0 bases, leaving 5 bases between them. The germline V gene has CDR1 MNHEY and CDR2 SVGAGI. The length of the CDR3 is 13 residues. The CDR3 loop reads CASSYTLNTEAFF. The CDR3 DNA sequence: TGTGCCAGCAGTTATACACTGAACACTGAAGCTTTCTTT.

V gene TRBV19 combines with J gene TRBJ1-5, with 11 bases identical to TRBD1. V shed 7 bases, J shed 6 bases, and the junction held 11 bases outside the gene matches. CDR3 length: 16 amino acids. Per the germline V gene, CDR1 is LNHDA and CDR2 is SQIVND (reference sequence). This CDR3 is CASTFRAGTGGQPQHF. For the CDR3, the DNA is TGTGCCAGTACTTTCCGTGCCGGGACAGGGGGTCAGCCCCAGCATTTT.

This chain joins TRBV9 and TRBJ2-5; D ambiguous. Trimming took off 0 bases at V and 2 bases at J, with 5 bases between the two ends. The length of the CDR3 is 13 residues. Per germline, CDR1 SGDLS and CDR2 YYNGEE. Here the CDR3 reads CASSVASQETQYF. CDR3 nucleotides: TGTGCCAGCAGCGTAGCTTCTCAAGAGACCCAGTACTTC.

The genes are TRBV5-1 and TRBJ2-1, with D possibly TRBD1 on 5 matching bases. CDR1 and CDR2 from the germline V gene are SGHRS and YFSETQ. The CDR3 contains 16 residues. V shed 6 bases and J shed 0 bases, with 16 bases lying between them. CDR3 amino acids: CASTTDISSSYNEQFF. DNA for the CDR3: TGCGCCAGCACCACGGACATTTCGAGCTCCTACAATGAGCAGTTCTTC. The whole variable domain, remainder taken from reference TRBV5-1 and TRBJ2-1, is KAGVTQTPRYLIKTRGQQVTLSCSPISGHRSVSWYQQTPGQGLQFLFEYFSETQRNKGNFPGRFSGRQFSNSRSEMNVSTLELGDSALYLCASTTDISSSYNEQFFGPGTRLTVL.

The V and J genes are TRBV11-2 and TRBJ2-1; D may be TRBD2 (6 bases). Per germline, CDR1 SGHAT and CDR2 FQNNGV. The CDR3 has 14 amino acids. Trimming removed 8 bases at V and 4 bases at J, with 15 bases between. The CDR3 DNA follows: TGTGCCAGCTATGGCGGGATGACGTACAATGAGCAGTTCTTC. This codes for CASYGGMTYNEQFF.

The rearrangement uses TRBV3-1 (or the pseudogene TRBV3-2) and TRBJ1-2; D call uncertain. The CDR3 is 13 amino acids. Germline CDR1 LGHDT, CDR2 YNNKEL (reference sequence). With 1 base removed from V and 8 bases from J, the gap between germline ends came to 11 bases. CDR3 region: CASSQGGPVGYTF. CDR3 DNA: TGTGCCAGCAGCCAAGGCGGCCCGGTCGGCTACACCTTC.

The chain has TRBV5-1 and TRBJ2-1, with unresolved D. Germline V gives CDR1 SGHRS, CDR2 YFSETQ. The CDR3 extends over 13 amino acids. The V end was cut by 1 base, the J end by 5 bases, with 7 bases between. DNA for the CDR3: TGCGCCAGCAGCTTGCTAACTGACAATGAGCAGTTCTTC. Its translation: CASSLLTDNEQFF.